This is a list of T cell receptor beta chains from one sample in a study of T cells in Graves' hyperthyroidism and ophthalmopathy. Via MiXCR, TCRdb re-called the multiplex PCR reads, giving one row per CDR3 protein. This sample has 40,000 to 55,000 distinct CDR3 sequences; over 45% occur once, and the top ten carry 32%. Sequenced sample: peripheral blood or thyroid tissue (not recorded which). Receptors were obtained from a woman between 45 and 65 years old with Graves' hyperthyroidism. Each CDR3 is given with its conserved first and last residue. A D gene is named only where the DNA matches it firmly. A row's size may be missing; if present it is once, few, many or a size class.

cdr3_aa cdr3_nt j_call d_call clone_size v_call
CASSLVGTNEKLFF TGTGCCAGCAGCTTAGTCGGGACTAATGAAAAACTGTTTTTT TRBJ1-4 NA many TRBV7-9
CSALRDRGWNQPQHF TGCAGTGCCCTAAGGGACCGGGGGTGGAATCAGCCCCAGCATTTT TRBJ1-5 NA NA TRBV20-1
CASSSRLELLYEQYF TGTGCCAGCAGCAGCCGACTCGAACTCCTCTACGAGCAGTACTTC TRBJ2-7 NA NA TRBV7-6
CASSTGVGYEQYF TGTGCCAGCAGTACAGGGGTCGGGTACGAGCAGTACTTC TRBJ2-7 TRBD1 many TRBV28
CAISTGGIAEKLFF TGTGCCATCAGTACAGGAGGGATAGCTGAAAAACTGTTTTTT TRBJ1-4 NA few TRBV10-3
CASSEWGQGYEQYF TGTGCCAGCAGTGAATGGGGACAGGGGTACGAGCAGTACTTC TRBJ2-7 TRBD1 NA TRBV2
CASSMTVAVKQYF TGTGCCAGTAGTATGACGGTGGCGGTCAAGCAGTACTTC TRBJ2-7 NA many TRBV19
CASSSRLAGEGETQYF TGTGCCAGCAGCTCTCGACTAGCGGGAGAGGGAGAGACCCAGTACTTC TRBJ2-5 TRBD2 many TRBV5-8
CARRTGMGEQYF TGTGCCAGGAGGACAGGGATGGGCGAGCAGTACTTC TRBJ2-7 TRBD1 NA TRBV2
CASSPEGYEQYF TGTGCCAGCTCACCGGAGGGCTACGAGCAGTACTTC TRBJ2-7 NA many TRBV18
CASSPGQGYTEAFF TGTGCCAGCAGCCCGGGACAGGGATACACTGAAGCTTTCTTT TRBJ1-1 TRBD1 many TRBV28
CASSLLTGANNQPQHF TGTGCCAGCAGCTTACTGACAGGGGCAAACAATCAGCCCCAGCATTTT TRBJ1-5 TRBD1 NA TRBV7-8
CASRRQQGWNQPQHF TGTGCCAGCAGAAGGCAACAGGGCTGGAATCAGCCCCAGCATTTT TRBJ1-5 NA many TRBV2
CASSLGRTDYGYTF TGTGCCAGCAGCTTAGGGCGTACAGACTATGGCTACACCTTC TRBJ1-2 NA NA TRBV7-8
CASSPGADTGELFF TGTGCCAGCAGCCCCGGGGCGGACACCGGGGAGCTGTTTTTT TRBJ2-2 NA many TRBV7-9
CASSLSRTGGTGELFF TGTGCCAGCAGCTTATCCAGGACAGGGGGAACCGGGGAGCTGTTTTTT TRBJ2-2 TRBD1 many TRBV7-3
CASSAPGAENCGYTF TGTGCCAGCAGTGCCCCCGGGGCGGAAAACTGTGGCTACACCTTC TRBJ1-2 NA NA TRBV2
CASSHETGYEQYF TGCGCCAGCAGCCACGAGACAGGGTACGAGCAGTACTTC TRBJ2-7 TRBD1 NA TRBV5-1
CASSPTSGPYEQYF TGTGCCAGCAGCCCGACTAGCGGACCCTACGAGCAGTACTTC TRBJ2-7 TRBD2 NA TRBV7-3
CSLELGRTYTF TGCAGCTTAGAGTTAGGGCGGACCTACACCTTC TRBJ1-2 NA few TRBV29-1
CSATSPTSGREQYF TGCAGTGCTACGTCCCCGACTAGCGGGAGAGAGCAGTACTTC TRBJ2-7 TRBD2 once TRBV20-1
CSAGGGTMGGSEQHF TGCAGTGCTGGAGGGGGGACTATGGGTGGTTCCGAGCAGCACTTC TRBJ2-7 NA NA TRBV20-1
CASSSLAGGVGETQYF TGCGCCAGCAGCTCCCTAGCGGGAGGGGTTGGGGAGACCCAGTACTTC TRBJ2-5 TRBD2 many TRBV5-1
CASSGHSGRAAGELFF TGTGCCAGCAGCGGACATAGCGGGAGGGCAGCCGGGGAGCTGTTCTTT TRBJ2-2 TRBD2 NA TRBV7-9
CASTSGNQPQHF TGTGCCAGCACCTCAGGGAACCAGCCCCAGCATTTT TRBJ1-5 NA many TRBV27
CASSFGPSSSYEQYF TGTGCAAGCAGTTTCGGACCCTCGAGCTCCTACGAGCAGTACTTC TRBJ2-7 NA many TRBV28
CASSPDWDRPLYGYTF TGTGCCAGCAGCCCCGATTGGGACAGGCCTCTCTATGGCTACACCTTC TRBJ1-2 TRBD1 NA TRBV5-4
CASSPTLINSPLHF TGTGCCAGCAGCCCAACACTAATTAATTCACCCCTCCACTTT TRBJ1-6 NA many TRBV7-9
CAWSVTTGQPQHF TGTGCCTGGAGTGTCACCACGGGTCAGCCCCAGCATTTT TRBJ1-5 NA many TRBV30
CATKGLANEQYF TGTGCCACCAAGGGACTGGCCAACGAGCAGTACTTC TRBJ2-7 NA NA TRBV15
CAISIEGYEQPQHF TGTGCCATCAGTATTGAGGGCTACGAGCAGCCCCAGCATTTT TRBJ1-5 NA NA TRBV10-3
CAIRTGVNTEAFF TGTGCCATCAGGACAGGGGTGAACACTGAAGCTTTCTTT TRBJ1-1 TRBD1 NA TRBV10-3
CASSLRPLTGGDSPLHF TGTGCCAGCAGCTTAAGGCCCTTAACAGGGGGCGATTCACCCCTCCACTTT TRBJ1-6 TRBD1 many TRBV7-2
CASSRRPDYMNTGELFF TGTGCCAGTAGTAGACGCCCTGACTATATGAACACCGGGGAGCTGTTTTTT TRBJ2-2 NA many TRBV19
CSASGRTGELSW TGCAGTGCTAGCGGACGGACCGGGGAGCTGTCTTGG TRBJ2-2 NA NA TRBV20-1
CATSTRTHSYEQYF TGTGCCACCAGCACCAGGACACACTCCTACGAGCAGTACTTC TRBJ2-7 NA NA TRBV15
CASSASRQTGQPQHF TGTGCCAGCAGTGCTAGCCGGCAGACAGGCCAGCCCCAGCATTTT TRBJ1-5 NA NA TRBV2
CSARDRGTAYGYTFGSGYQPQHF NA TRBJ1-5 NA NA TRBV20-1
CASSGQGGTDTQYF TGTGCCAGCAGCGGACAGGGGGGAACAGATACGCAGTATTTT TRBJ2-3 TRBD1 NA TRBV7-9